This T cell receptor (beta chain) stems from a study of cytomegalovirus exposure and HLA in healthy donors (dated by TCRdb to 2017 to 2019). Regarding the study in general: According to a later analysis, the approximately 120 validation repertoires were produced on the same platform as the 666 repertoires of the first cohort. The study was designed to test whether signatures of past pathogen exposure could be identified by cataloging public T cell receptors. Along with the roughly 700-subject first cohort, a separate validation cohort of over a hundred different subjects was used. To predict cytomegalovirus infection status, the study combined high-throughput TCR immunosequencing, statistical association of individual TCRs with disease status, and machine learning.

What the work shows at the level of the full study, not this receptor alone: In a later analysis, TCRs clustered in the first cohort were found to also tend to co-occur in the roughly 130 validation repertoires, with approximately 95% of cluster scores above 0. According to the authors, the approach could potentially be generalized to other disease states and immunological phenotypes. The classifier was reported to diagnose cytomegalovirus status with high specificity and sensitivity in both the original cohort and the validation cohort. In vitro tests confirmed that a few of the cytomegalovirus-associated TCR beta chains recognize cytomegalovirus antigens. Most TCR sequences were observed very rarely across donors, whereas some public TCRs were present in many individuals. The study gave a list of around 170 TCR beta chains associated with cytomegalovirus. All 110 or so repertoires were used to score co-occurrence in the validation cohort in a later analysis, because that analysis had no HLA typing for the cohort.

Donors formed part of the validation cohort, which comprised 120 subjects and was distinct from the first cohort of under 750 subjects. Sequences LNHDA (CDR1) and SQIVND (CDR2) are obtained from the germline V gene (reference sequence). Including cysteine and phenylalanine, the CDR3 has 15 amino acids. Here the CDR3 DNA is all that survives: 45 bases in frame from base 1. V trim: 5 bases; J trim: 3 bases; unmatched bases: 9. About this clone: Its antigen target is currently unknown. No quality values exist for individual bases; no much larger clone is one base distant.

Library prep was done by the immunoSEQ multiplex PCR assay. The study's processing was this. A statistical classification framework was built to diagnose cytomegalovirus status from the catalog of TCR beta chain sequences. TCRdb took over this immuneACCESS table, retaining in-frame rearrangements with V and J assigned. Such tables are incomplete; in checked studies, under half of the missing clones stem from an unresolved V gene, and the remainder is unexplained. That table is the source of V, J and clone size, and D and trimming were worked out from the DNA. This sample holds approximately 100,000 clones; around nine tenths were observed only once. The top ten clones comprise about 4% of the sample.

Sequencing was performed on PBMCs. The V and J segments used are TRBV19 and TRBJ2-7; a stretch of 8 junction bases matches TRBD2. The TCR sequence derives from a woman in her twenties or thirties in good health and CMV-seronegative. DNA sequence: TGTGCCAGTAGTTCCCTGGCGGGGGGCAGCTACGAGCAGTACTTC. Translated, it reads CASSSLAGGSYEQYF.